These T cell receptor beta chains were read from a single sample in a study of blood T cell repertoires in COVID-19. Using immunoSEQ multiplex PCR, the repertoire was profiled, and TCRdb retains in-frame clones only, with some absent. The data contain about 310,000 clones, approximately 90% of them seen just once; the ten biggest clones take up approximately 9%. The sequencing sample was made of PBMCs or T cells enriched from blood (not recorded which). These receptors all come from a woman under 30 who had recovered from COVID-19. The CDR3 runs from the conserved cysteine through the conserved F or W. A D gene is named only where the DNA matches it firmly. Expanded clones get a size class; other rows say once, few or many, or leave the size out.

cdr3_aa: CSVQDRGREQPQHF
cdr3_nt: TGCAGCGTTCAGGACAGGGGGCGCGAACAGCCCCAGCATTTT
d_call: TRBD1
v_call: TRBV29-1
clone_size: .
j_call: TRBJ1-5

cdr3_aa: CASGTGANEKLFF
cdr3_nt: TGTGCCAGTGGGACAGGGGCTAATGAAAAACTGTTTTTT
d_call: TRBD1
v_call: TRBV19
clone_size: .
j_call: TRBJ1-4

cdr3_aa: CASSGVGIGEKLFF
cdr3_nt: TGTGCCAGCAGTGGGGTCGGGATTGGTGAAAAACTGTTTTTT
d_call: .
v_call: TRBV2
clone_size: few
j_call: TRBJ1-4

cdr3_aa: CASSQDGTSSYNEQFF
cdr3_nt: TGTGCCAGCAGCCAAGATGGGACTTCTTCCTACAATGAGCAGTTCTTC
d_call: .
v_call: TRBV4-2
clone_size: .
j_call: TRBJ2-1

cdr3_aa: CASSAAETGEQYF
cdr3_nt: TGTGCCAGCAGTGCGGCTGAAACGGGAGAGCAGTACTTC
d_call: .
v_call: TRBV2
clone_size: .
j_call: TRBJ2-7

cdr3_aa: CASPPSVWYRGTGELFF
cdr3_nt: TGTGCCAGCCCTCCCTCCGTATGGTATAGGGGTACCGGGGAGCTGTTTTTT
d_call: .
v_call: TRBV28
clone_size: few
j_call: TRBJ2-2

cdr3_aa: CASTLGTGYGYTF
cdr3_nt: TGTGCCAGCACCCTTGGGACAGGCTATGGCTACACCTTC
d_call: TRBD1
v_call: TRBV5-5
clone_size: .
j_call: TRBJ1-2

cdr3_aa: CASSLDLVGGEQYF
cdr3_nt: TGTGCCAGCAGCTTAGACTTGGTGGGGGGCGAGCAGTACTTC
d_call: .
v_call: TRBV7-9
clone_size: .
j_call: TRBJ2-7

cdr3_aa: CASRPTGGTGELFF
cdr3_nt: TGTGCCAGCAGACCCACCGGGGGAACCGGGGAGCTGTTTTTT
d_call: .
v_call: TRBV6-5
clone_size: .
j_call: TRBJ2-2

cdr3_aa: CASKRRGDSGGEQFF
cdr3_nt: TGTGCCAGCAAGCGCCGCGGGGATAGCGGAGGCGAGCAGTTCTTC
d_call: .
v_call: TRBV6-5
clone_size: .
j_call: TRBJ2-1

cdr3_aa: CASSLSRTGNTEAFF
cdr3_nt: TGTGCCAGTAGTCTATCCCGGACAGGGAACACTGAAGCTTTCTTT
d_call: TRBD1
v_call: TRBV19
clone_size: .
j_call: TRBJ1-1

cdr3_aa: CASSPTGIPYEQYF
cdr3_nt: TGTGCCAGCAGCCCAACCGGGATTCCCTACGAGCAGTACTTC
d_call: .
v_call: TRBV25-1
clone_size: .
j_call: TRBJ2-7

cdr3_aa: CASSPDIGGGLGYTF
cdr3_nt: TGTGCCAGCAGCCCCGACATAGGGGGGGGGCTTGGCTACACCTTC
d_call: .
v_call: TRBV7-9
clone_size: once
j_call: TRBJ1-2

cdr3_aa: CASSSQGATNEKLFF
cdr3_nt: TGTGCCAGCAGCTCCCAGGGGGCAACTAATGAAAAACTGTTTTTT
d_call: TRBD1
v_call: TRBV7-6
clone_size: .
j_call: TRBJ1-4

cdr3_aa: CASSVDRTFGAFF
cdr3_nt: TGTGCCAGCAGCGTAGACAGGACCTTCGGGGCTTTCTTT
d_call: .
v_call: TRBV5-6
clone_size: .
j_call: TRBJ1-1

cdr3_aa: CASSYGQNTQYF
cdr3_nt: TGTGCCAGCAGTTACGGACAAAATACGCAGTATTTT
d_call: .
v_call: TRBV6-5
clone_size: .
j_call: TRBJ2-3

cdr3_aa: CATSRDWGLAEQFF
cdr3_nt: TGTGCCACCAGCAGAGATTGGGGACTAGCGGAGCAGTTCTTC
d_call: TRBD2
v_call: TRBV15
clone_size: .
j_call: TRBJ2-1

cdr3_aa: CASSFLSGNTEAFF
cdr3_nt: TGTGCCAGCAGTTTTCTATCAGGGAACACTGAAGCTTTCTTT
d_call: .
v_call: TRBV27
clone_size: .
j_call: TRBJ1-1

cdr3_aa: CASRARGTEAFF
cdr3_nt: TGTGCCAGCAGAGCTAGAGGCACTGAAGCTTTCTTT
d_call: .
v_call: TRBV14
clone_size: .
j_call: TRBJ1-1

cdr3_aa: CASIAGGSNTGELFF
cdr3_nt: TGCGCCAGCATTGCAGGGGGCTCTAACACCGGGGAGCTGTTTTTT
d_call: TRBD1
v_call: TRBV5-1
clone_size: .
j_call: TRBJ2-2

cdr3_aa: CASSPDRGGNEQFF
cdr3_nt: TGTGCCAGCTCACCGGACAGGGGGGGCAATGAGCAGTTCTTC
d_call: TRBD1
v_call: TRBV18
clone_size: .
j_call: TRBJ2-1

cdr3_aa: CASSLAGFNYGYTF
cdr3_nt: TGTGCCAGCAGCTTGGCGGGGTTTAACTATGGCTACACCTTC
d_call: .
v_call: TRBV5-6
clone_size: .
j_call: TRBJ1-2

cdr3_aa: CASRPDRGQASGANVLTF
cdr3_nt: TGTGCCAGCAGGCCTGACAGGGGACAGGCCTCTGGGGCCAACGTCCTGACTTTC
d_call: TRBD1
v_call: TRBV6-2/TRBV6-3
clone_size: .
j_call: TRBJ2-6

cdr3_aa: CASSLKGGLSTDTQYF
cdr3_nt: TGTGCCAGCAGCTTAAAGGGAGGATTAAGCACAGATACGCAGTATTTT
d_call: .
v_call: TRBV7-9
clone_size: .
j_call: TRBJ2-3

cdr3_aa: CASSLFGQGGETQYF
cdr3_nt: TGTGCCAGCAGTTTATTCGGACAGGGAGGAGAGACCCAGTACTTC
d_call: TRBD1
v_call: TRBV27
clone_size: .
j_call: TRBJ2-5

cdr3_aa: CASSRHGQGTFSYNEQFF
cdr3_nt: TGTGCCAGCAGCCGGCATGGACAGGGGACATTCTCCTACAATGAGCAGTTCTTC
d_call: TRBD1
v_call: TRBV4-2
clone_size: few
j_call: TRBJ2-1

cdr3_aa: CATSRAIRLAGDETQYF
cdr3_nt: TGTGCCACCAGCAGAGCGATTCGGCTAGCGGGAGACGAGACCCAGTACTTC
d_call: TRBD2
v_call: TRBV15
clone_size: .
j_call: TRBJ2-5

cdr3_aa: CASSLGQISSNQPQHF
cdr3_nt: TGTGCCAGCAGCCTTGGACAGATAAGCAGCAATCAGCCCCAGCATTTT
d_call: .
v_call: TRBV7-9
clone_size: .
j_call: TRBJ1-5

cdr3_aa: CASSVGQSSGNTIYF
cdr3_nt: TGTGCCAGCAGCGTAGGACAGTCCTCTGGAAACACCATATATTTT
d_call: .
v_call: TRBV5-4
clone_size: .
j_call: TRBJ1-3

cdr3_aa: CASSVDGRYNYGYTF
cdr3_nt: TGCGCCAGCAGCGTGGACGGTCGGTATAACTATGGCTACACCTTC
d_call: .
v_call: TRBV5-1
clone_size: .
j_call: TRBJ1-2

cdr3_aa: CASSPDRGLGGRQPQHF
cdr3_nt: TGTGCCAGCAGTCCTGACAGGGGGCTGGGGGGGCGTCAGCCCCAGCATTTT
d_call: TRBD1
v_call: TRBV2
clone_size: .
j_call: TRBJ1-5

cdr3_aa: CASSPPGVYGYTF
cdr3_nt: TGTGCCAGCTCACCACCAGGAGTGTATGGCTACACCTTC
d_call: .
v_call: TRBV18
clone_size: .
j_call: TRBJ1-2

cdr3_aa: CASSLDGGTGDLMAEAFF
cdr3_nt: TGTGCCAGCAGCTTAGACGGGGGGACAGGGGACCTTATGGCTGAAGCTTTCTTT
d_call: TRBD1
v_call: TRBV7-6
clone_size: .
j_call: TRBJ1-1

cdr3_aa: CSASPSTRNQPQHF
cdr3_nt: TGCAGTGCTAGTCCGTCCACTCGCAATCAGCCCCAGCATTTT
d_call: .
v_call: TRBV20-1
clone_size: .
j_call: TRBJ1-5

cdr3_aa: CASSDDRDYGYTF
cdr3_nt: TGTGCCAGCTCAGACGACAGGGACTATGGCTACACCTTC
d_call: TRBD1
v_call: TRBV18
clone_size: .
j_call: TRBJ1-2

cdr3_aa: CASSNPAGLSSYNEQFF
cdr3_nt: TGTGCCAGCAGCAACCCGGCGGGACTAAGCTCCTACAATGAGCAGTTCTTC
d_call: TRBD2
v_call: TRBV9
clone_size: .
j_call: TRBJ2-1

cdr3_aa: CASSLALAGGLGEQFF
cdr3_nt: TGCGCCAGCAGCTTGGCCCTAGCGGGAGGGCTCGGTGAGCAGTTCTTC
d_call: TRBD2
v_call: TRBV5-1
clone_size: .
j_call: TRBJ2-1

cdr3_aa: CASSPSGRGGDNEQFF
cdr3_nt: TGTGCCAGCAGCCCCAGCGGGCGGGGAGGGGACAATGAGCAGTTCTTC
d_call: TRBD2
v_call: TRBV7-9
clone_size: few
j_call: TRBJ2-1

cdr3_aa: CASRDTINSPLHF
cdr3_nt: TGCGCCAGCAGGGACACCATCAATTCACCCCTCCACTTT
d_call: .
v_call: TRBV5-1
clone_size: .
j_call: TRBJ1-6

cdr3_aa: CASADSPNTEAFF
cdr3_nt: TGTGCCAGCGCAGATTCCCCGAACACTGAAGCTTTCTTT
d_call: .
v_call: TRBV6-4
clone_size: .
j_call: TRBJ1-1

cdr3_aa: CSASEGLANTGELFF
cdr3_nt: TGCAGTGCTAGTGAAGGACTAGCGAACACCGGGGAGCTGTTTTTT
d_call: TRBD2
v_call: TRBV20-1
clone_size: few
j_call: TRBJ2-2

cdr3_aa: CASSLGSGGFPYEQYF
cdr3_nt: TGTGCCAGCAGCTTGGGGTCGGGGGGGTTTCCCTACGAGCAGTACTTC
d_call: TRBD2
v_call: TRBV5-4
clone_size: .
j_call: TRBJ2-7

cdr3_aa: CASSQDSGGEFQETQYF
cdr3_nt: TGTGCCAGCAGCCAAGACTCGGGGGGGGAATTTCAAGAGACCCAGTACTTC
d_call: TRBD2
v_call: TRBV4-2
clone_size: .
j_call: TRBJ2-5

cdr3_aa: CASSSGLAHEQYF
cdr3_nt: TGTGCCAGCAGTTCAGGGCTGGCCCACGAGCAGTACTTC
d_call: .
v_call: TRBV28
clone_size: .
j_call: TRBJ2-7

cdr3_aa: CSAWGLAGGSYNEQFF
cdr3_nt: TGCAGCGCCTGGGGACTAGCGGGAGGCTCCTACAATGAGCAGTTCTTC
d_call: TRBD2
v_call: TRBV29-1
clone_size: once
j_call: TRBJ2-1

cdr3_aa: CASSLTSQGYGYTF
cdr3_nt: TGTGCCAGCAGCTTAACGTCACAGGGCTATGGCTACACCTTC
d_call: .
v_call: TRBV11-1
clone_size: .
j_call: TRBJ1-2

cdr3_aa: CASSPSWTGEAFF
cdr3_nt: TGTGCCAGCTCACCATCTTGGACAGGGGAGGCTTTCTTT
d_call: TRBD1
v_call: TRBV18
clone_size: .
j_call: TRBJ1-1

cdr3_aa: CASSLEESSYNSPLHF
cdr3_nt: TGCGCCAGCAGCTTGGAGGAGAGCTCCTATAATTCACCCCTCCACTTT
d_call: .
v_call: TRBV5-1
clone_size: .
j_call: TRBJ1-6

cdr3_aa: CASSLRQGRGYGYTF
cdr3_nt: TGTGCCAGCAGTTTACGTCAGGGGCGCGGGTATGGCTACACCTTC
d_call: .
v_call: TRBV27
clone_size: .
j_call: TRBJ1-2

cdr3_aa: CASSLSYRQGDGELFF
cdr3_nt: TGTGCCAGCAGCTTATCCTACCGACAGGGCGACGGGGAGCTGTTTTTT
d_call: TRBD1
v_call: TRBV7-3
clone_size: large
j_call: TRBJ2-2

cdr3_aa: CAISGNSQETQYF
cdr3_nt: TGTGCCATCAGTGGTAATAGCCAAGAGACCCAGTACTTC
d_call: .
v_call: TRBV10-3
clone_size: .
j_call: TRBJ2-5

cdr3_aa: CASSSPGGSTEKLFF
cdr3_nt: TGTGCCAGCAGTTCCCCAGGAGGGAGTACTGAAAAACTGTTTTTT
d_call: .
v_call: TRBV7-6
clone_size: .
j_call: TRBJ1-4

cdr3_aa: CASSSRDFQSSSGNTIYF
cdr3_nt: TGTGCCAGCAGCTCACGGGACTTCCAATCGAGCTCTGGAAACACCATATATTTT
d_call: .
v_call: TRBV5-5
clone_size: .
j_call: TRBJ1-3

cdr3_aa: CASSLWGGTSGGATQFF
cdr3_nt: TGTGCCAGCAGTTTATGGGGCGGGACTAGCGGGGGGGCGACGCAGTTCTTC
d_call: TRBD2
v_call: TRBV27
clone_size: .
j_call: TRBJ2-1

cdr3_aa: CASSVRVSDGYTF
cdr3_nt: TGTGCCAGCAGCGTCAGGGTCTCCGATGGCTACACCTTC
d_call: .
v_call: TRBV7-9
clone_size: .
j_call: TRBJ1-2

cdr3_aa: CAWSVLAGGQSYNEQFF
cdr3_nt: TGTGCCTGGAGTGTCCTAGCGGGGGGGCAATCCTACAATGAGCAGTTCTTC
d_call: TRBD2
v_call: TRBV30
clone_size: .
j_call: TRBJ2-1